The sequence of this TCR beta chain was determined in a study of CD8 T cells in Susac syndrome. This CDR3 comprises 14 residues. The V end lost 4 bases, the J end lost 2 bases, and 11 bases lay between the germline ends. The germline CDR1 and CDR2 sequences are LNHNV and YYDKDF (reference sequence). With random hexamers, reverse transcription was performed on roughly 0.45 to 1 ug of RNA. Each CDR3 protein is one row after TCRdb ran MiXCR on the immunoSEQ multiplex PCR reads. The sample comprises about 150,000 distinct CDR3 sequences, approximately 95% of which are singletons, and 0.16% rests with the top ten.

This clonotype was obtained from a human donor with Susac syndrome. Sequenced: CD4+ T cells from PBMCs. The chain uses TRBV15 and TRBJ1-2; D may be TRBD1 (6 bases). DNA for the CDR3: TGTGCCACCAGCATCATTGGACAGAACTATGGCTACACCTTC. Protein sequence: CATSIIGQNYGYTF.